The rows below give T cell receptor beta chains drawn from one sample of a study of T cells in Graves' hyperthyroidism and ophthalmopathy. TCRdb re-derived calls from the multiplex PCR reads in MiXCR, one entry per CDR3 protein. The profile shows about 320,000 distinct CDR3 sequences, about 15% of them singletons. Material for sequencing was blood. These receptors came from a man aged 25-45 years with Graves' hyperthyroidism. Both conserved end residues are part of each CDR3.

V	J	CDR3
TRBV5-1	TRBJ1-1	CASTIPGHSNTEAFF
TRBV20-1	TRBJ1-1	CSARGWREEAFF
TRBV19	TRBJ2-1	CASSTPGLAGFNEQFF
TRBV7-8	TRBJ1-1	CASKRTGGNTEAFF
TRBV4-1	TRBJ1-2	CASSQLGAANYGYTF
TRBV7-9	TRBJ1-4	CASSSRGGYKLFF
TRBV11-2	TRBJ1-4	CASSLAPRTGSRGLFF
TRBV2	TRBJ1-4	CASSEGTVGEKLFF
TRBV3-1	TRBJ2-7	CASSQTSAGNEQYF
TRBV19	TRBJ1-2	CASSIGRDRNYTF
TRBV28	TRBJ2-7	CASSPTTSGYYEQYF
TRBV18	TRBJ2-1	CASSPPTSGRWSQFF
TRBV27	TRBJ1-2	CASSLTYRGAGYGYTF
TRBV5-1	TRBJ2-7	CASRSVSYEQYF
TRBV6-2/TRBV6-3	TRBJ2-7	CASESGGGTGEQYF
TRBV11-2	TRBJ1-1	CASSTTNTEAFF
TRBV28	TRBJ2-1	CASSWGNRDRGYNEQFF
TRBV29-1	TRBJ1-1	CSGGGYTEAFF
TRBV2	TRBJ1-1	CASSVRQTGNTEAFF
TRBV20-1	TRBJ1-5	CSARAQGLGPQHF
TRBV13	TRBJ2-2	CASSLMGLPPLTGELFF
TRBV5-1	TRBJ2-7	CASSLSAATYEQYF
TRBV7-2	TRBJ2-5	CASSLAAQETQYF
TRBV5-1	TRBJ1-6	CASSSGTGGSPLHF
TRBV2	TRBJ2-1	CASSEKGWGLDEQFF
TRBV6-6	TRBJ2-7	CASSYSNFGQFNEQYF
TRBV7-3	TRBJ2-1	CASASPPYNEQFF
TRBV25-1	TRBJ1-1	CASSKGSGGLALAFF
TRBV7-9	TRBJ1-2	CASSLLKWDPTYGYTF
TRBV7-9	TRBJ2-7	CASSSFGGRIHEQYF
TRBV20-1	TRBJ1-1	CSARGRGAEAFF
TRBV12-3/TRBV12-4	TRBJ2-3	CASRRTGYITDTQYF
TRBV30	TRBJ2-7	CAWSVTYEQYF
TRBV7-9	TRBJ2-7	CASSLVKSENSYEQYF
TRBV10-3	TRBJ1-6	CAISPGVEDFYNSPLHF
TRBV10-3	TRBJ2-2	CAISSGANTGELFF
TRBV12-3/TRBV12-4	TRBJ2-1	CASSPSVILNEQFF